The next 8 T cell receptor beta chains were all read from a single sample in a study of CD8 T cell repertoires and HIV-1 epitope variants. Antigens of these TCRs are unknown. The repertoire was sequenced with immunoSEQ multiplex PCR; TCRdb's copy has only in-frame clones and lacks some. The sample comprises about 5,000 clones, about 67% of which are singletons, and about 40% rests with the top ten. Sample: cultured CD8+ T cells derived from PBMCs. These receptor sequences come from a male donor with HIV.

The CDR3 DNA follows: TGTGCCAGCAGCGGGGCCGGGACTACCCTTGGGGAGCAGTTCTTC. Translation: CASSGAGTTLGEQFF. J is TRBJ2-1 and V is TRBV9; 7 nucleotides line up with TRBD2. Germline lookup yields CDR1 SGDLS and CDR2 YYNGEE. J gave up 10 bases and V 3 bases, and 13 bases lay outside the gene matches. The CDR3 runs to 15 residues.

This clone turned up a few times. The CDR3 loop reads CASSFQGQKDTEAFF. The CDR3 nucleotides read TGTGCCAGCAGTTTTCAGGGGCAGAAGGACACTGAAGCTTTCTTT. This chain links TRBV28 with TRBJ1-1; D possibly corresponds to TRBD1 (6 bases). CDR1 and CDR2 (germline): MDHEN, SYDVKM. V shed 3 bases and J shed 3 bases, with 14 bases lying between them. The length of the CDR3 is 15 residues.

The chain uses TRBV5-6 and TRBJ2-5; 8 nucleotides agree with TRBD2. J was trimmed by 3 bases and V by 5 bases; bases with no gene match: 3. CDR1 is SGHDT and CDR2 is YYEEEE in the germline V gene. This CDR3 spans 13 amino acids. The CDR3 protein is CASSPGLEETQYF. The CDR3 coding sequence is TGTGCCAGCAGTCCGGGACTAGAAGAGACCCAGTACTTC.

In this sample, this clone turned up a few times. J is TRBJ1-2 and V is TRBV4-3; D is perhaps TRBD1 (5 bases). Per germline, CDR1 LGHNA and CDR2 YSLEER. V dropped 0 bases and J dropped 4 bases, with 6 bases sitting between them. This CDR3 region has 13 residues. The DNA for the CDR3 is TGCGCCAGCAGCCAAGATGGGACCTATGGCTACACCTTC. Translation gives CASSQDGTYGYTF.

The chain links TRBV28 to TRBJ2-1; D not resolved. Between the trimmed V and J ends, which lost 3 bases and 5 bases, there was a span of 11 bases. The length of the CDR3 is 14 residues. The germline CDR1 and CDR2 sequences are MDHEN and SYDVKM. The DNA for the CDR3 is TGTGCCAGCAGTTTCAGCCTTACCAACAATGAGCAGTTCTTC. Its protein product is CASSFSLTNNEQFF.

The sample holds a few counts of this clone. The rearrangement links TRBV7-8 to TRBJ2-1; the D is unclear. Deletions cut 5 bases from V and 0 bases from J, with 11 bases between. The germline CDR1 and CDR2 sequences are SGHVS and FQNEAQ. This CDR3 is built from 15 residues. CDR3 DNA: TGTGCCAGCAGCCCTGGGTTGGCCTCCTACAATGAGCAGTTCTTC. Encoded protein: CASSPGLASYNEQFF. The whole variable domain, filled in from reference TRBV7-8 and TRBJ2-1, reads GAGVSQSPRYKVAKRGQDVALRCDPISGHVSLFWYQQALGQGPEFLTYFQNEAQLDKSGLPSDRFFAERPEGSVSTLKIQRTQQEDSAVYLCASSPGLASYNEQFFGPGTRLTVL.

This clone appeared a few times. DNA for the CDR3: TGCGCCAGCAGCCCCTTGGAGGGGACTGAAGCTTTCTTT. It translates to CASSPLEGTEAFF. The chain employs TRBV5-1 and TRBJ1-1; a weak D match, TRBD1 (5 bases). V lost 4 bases and J lost 5, with 12 bases in between. CDR1 and CDR2 from the germline V gene are SGHRS and YFSETQ. The CDR3 runs to 13 residues. Together with reference TRBV5-1 and TRBJ1-1, the CDR3 gives the full variable domain: KAGVTQTPRYLIKTRGQQVTLSCSPISGHRSVSWYQQTPGQGLQFLFEYFSETQRNKGNFPGRFSGRQFSNSRSEMNVSTLELGDSALYLCASSPLEGTEAFFGQGTRLTVV.

The rearrangement links TRBV7-2 to TRBJ2-1, with TRBD2 identical over 8 bases. The CDR3 totals 17 residues. With V trimmed by 1 base and J by 6 bases, 11 bases remained unmatched. The germline V gene has CDR1 SGHTA and CDR2 FQGNSA. In nucleotides, the CDR3 is TGTGCCAGCAGCTTAGAGCCCCGGACTAGCTGGGGCAATGAGCAGTTCTTC. It is translated as CASSLEPRTSWGNEQFF. Supplemented by reference TRBV7-2 and TRBJ2-1, the full variable domain reads GAGVSQSPSNKVTEKGKDVELRCDPISGHTALYWYRQSLGQGLEFLIYFQGNSAPDKSGLPSDRFSAERTGGSVSTLTIQRTQQEDSAVYLCASSLEPRTSWGNEQFFGPGTRLTVL.